This TCR beta chain was found in a study of blood T cell repertoires in COVID-19 (dated by TCRdb to 2018 to 2020). At the level of the whole study: Samples covering the acute and convalescent phases of COVID-19 were provided by collaborators in the United States, Italy and Spain. The material from the prospective study consisted of cDNA or gDNA derived from T cells, B-cell-depleted T cells, or PBMCs. Deeply sampled blood TCRbeta repertoires from subjects exposed to, actively infected with, or recovered from COVID-19 were included in the dataset. The repertoires were released in a freely available public database intended as a resource for research on the immune response to SARS-CoV-2. Samples came from the ongoing ImmuneRACE study (first 160 participants) plus 1,254 subjects from 6 global collaborators. A de-identified subject ID, COVID-19 status, age in years and sex were almost always included in the sample metadata. HLA class I and class II types, where available, came from metadata supplied by the sample provider rather than from assay-based typing. Study-wide conclusions, independent of this receptor: The quantity of clinical and demographic metadata differed by source and by participant and was supplied without curation.

The CDR3, from cysteine to phenylalanine, totals 15 residues. Kept here is only the CDR3 DNA, which spans 45 bases and is read in frame from base 1. CDR1 and CDR2 were assigned from the germline V gene as SNHLY and FYNNEI. Trimming leaves V shorter by 4 bases and J shorter by 9 bases, with the junction holding 7 bases beyond the gene matches. Another Seattle source contributed samples from volunteer blood donors who had recovered from COVID-19. Whole blood was collected in K2EDTA tubes by collaborating institutions according to the institutions' own protocols. Collaborator samples were shipped for TCRbeta analysis as frozen whole blood, isolated PBMCs, or DNA extracted from either sample type. Worth noting for this clone: There is no known antigen for this receptor. No base qualities exist here, and no much larger clone lies one base off it.

TCRbeta CDR3 regions were amplified from genomic DNA by means of the immunoSEQ Assay, a bias-controlled multiplex PCR. In the authors' own workflow: Nucleated cell counts per sample were estimated from amplification of reference gene primers within the assay. To quantify the absolute abundance of each unique TCRbeta CDR3 rearrangement, sequence reads were collapsed and filtered. Productive Simpson clonality was computed per sample as the square root of Simpson's diversity index over productive rearrangements. The table comes from immuneACCESS by way of TCRdb, which keeps in-frame sequences with V and J called. Part of the clones is missing from these tables; in studies checked, under half for an unresolved V gene and the rest for unknown reasons. D and trimming come from the DNA, and the V and J calls and clone size come from that table. The sample profile shows roughly 250,000 clones; about 83% of them were found once. The biggest ten clones account for more than 1.5% of the sample.

The rearrangement combines TRBV2 with TRBJ1-6; TRBD1 agrees with 9 junctional bases. The sequenced material came from peripheral blood. The TCR comes from a woman aged 40 to 50 who had recovered from COVID-19. The CDR3 protein sequence reads: CASSARTGEGSPLHF. The nucleotide sequence reads TGTGCCAGCAGTGCTCGGACAGGGGAGGGTTCACCCCTCCACTTT.